This T cell receptor beta chain stems from a study of shared clonotypes between healthy human individuals. Concerning this clone: Its specificity is unknown.

The authors' processing: Because ImmunoSEQ provided only junction sequences with no quality scores, the filtering differed. Method: immunoSEQ multiplex PCR; TCRdb's copy keeps in-frame clones and lacks some. V and J calls and clone size come straight from that table; D and trimming were deduced from the DNA. The sample has 850,000 to 1,200,000 clones; 60% to 80% are singletons. From germline, CDR1 is SGDLS and CDR2 YYNGEE. The CDR3 totals 15 residues. V lost 0 bases to trimming and J lost 5 bases, with 11 bases between them. Among the donors, all were Caucasian adults who lived in Nashville, Tennessee. Findings and limits, study-wide: Large sequencing depth failed to make sorted-subset sequencing complete, rarefaction showed. Sequencing depth was predicted to influence how clonotypes are shared among donors.

This clonotype was obtained from a young man in good health. This chain links TRBV9 with TRBJ2-2; possibly TRBD1 for D (5 bases). The sequenced sample consisted of memory CD4+ T cells sorted from blood. Subset: CD45RA-negative fraction. CDR3 region: CASSVGQGSTGELFF. In DNA, the CDR3 is TGTGCCAGCAGCGTAGGGCAGGGAAGTACCGGGGAGCTGTTTTTT.